This T cell receptor beta chain emerged from a study of metastatic and nonmetastatic thyroid tumors. Background on the study: Samples came from malignant and benign thyroid patients, and repertoires were compared across blood and tumor or nodule tissue.

The CDR3 runs to 13 residues. Germline V gives CDR1 KGHSH, CDR2 LQKENI. Trimming left V 0 bases short and J 5 bases short, with 4 bases between. In its sample, this clone was seen many times. MiXCR was used by TCRdb to re-call the PCR reads. Of about 23,000 clones listed, more than 25% were seen once; the top ten hold approximately 16%. The entire patient cohort was treatment-naive prior to thyroid surgery. This clonotype was sampled from a male donor with papillary thyroid cancer or a benign thyroid nodule (not recorded which). Some clones in this sample may be carry-over from other donors' samples. Sequenced input: blood. The chain is built from TRBV18 and TRBJ2-2; D remains ambiguous. CDR3 bases: TGTGCCAGCTCACCACCGGTTACCGGGGAGCTGTTTTTT. Protein sequence: CASSPPVTGELFF.